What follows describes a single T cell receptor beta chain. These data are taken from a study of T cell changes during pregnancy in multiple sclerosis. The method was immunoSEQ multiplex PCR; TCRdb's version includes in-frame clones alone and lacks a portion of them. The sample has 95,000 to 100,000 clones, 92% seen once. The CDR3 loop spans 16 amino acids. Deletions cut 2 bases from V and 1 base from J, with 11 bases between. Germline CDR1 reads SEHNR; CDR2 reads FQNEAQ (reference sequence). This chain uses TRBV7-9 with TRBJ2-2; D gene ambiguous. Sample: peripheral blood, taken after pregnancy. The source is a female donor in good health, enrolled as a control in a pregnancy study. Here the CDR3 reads CASSLQDTLNTGELFF. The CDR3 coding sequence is TGTGCCAGCAGCTTACAGGATACCTTGAACACCGGGGAGCTGTTTTTT.